Listed below are T cell receptor beta chains from one sample, sequenced in a study of identical twins. TCRdb called the 5' RACE reads again in MiXCR, with one record for every CDR3 protein. The table has 500,000 to 650,000 distinct CDR3 sequences, under 25% seen once; the top ten hold 0.4% to 0.6%. Separately, the same data were catalogued under a study of yellow fever vaccine responses in identical twins.

Sequencing was done on a sample of CD4+ T cells sorted from blood. The receptors were gathered from a woman under 30 in good health. Each CDR3 is given with its conserved first and last residue. A D gene is named only where the DNA matches it firmly. The listing skips clone size in some rows; elsewhere it reads once, few, many or a size class.

d_gene | j_gene | abundance | v_gene | CDR3aa | CDR3nt
TRBD2 | TRBJ2-1 | . | TRBV12-5 | CASGLVVKSGIMYEQFF | TGTGCTAGTGGTTTGGTAGTTAAGAGCGGGATCATGTATGAGCAGTTCTTC
TRBD1 | TRBJ2-2 | few | TRBV27 | CASSLSAPGQGSRGELFF | TGTGCCAGCAGTTTATCGGCCCCGGGACAGGGATCGCGCGGGGAGCTGTTTTTT
. | TRBJ1-2 | . | TRBV28 | CASRRDRGYTF | TGTGCCAGCAGAAGAGACAGAGGCTACACCTTC
TRBD2 | TRBJ2-4 | . | TRBV11-1 | CASSLSPGLAGDGKNIQYF | TGTGCCAGCAGCTTAAGCCCGGGACTAGCGGGAGACGGCAAAAACATTCAGTACTTC
TRBD2 | TRBJ2-2 | . | TRBV12-3/TRBV12-4 | CASSLREGTGELFF | TGTGCCAGCAGTTTACGGGAGGGCACCGGGGAGCTGTTTTTT
. | TRBJ2-1 | . | TRBV7-9 | CASSLADQAGEQFF | TGTGCCAGCAGCTTAGCAGATCAGGCGGGTGAGCAGTTCTTC
. | TRBJ2-1 | . | TRBV24-1 | CATSGAANTYNEQFF | TGTGCCACCAGTGGGGCGGCCAACACTTACAATGAGCAGTTCTTC
. | TRBJ2-3 | few | TRBV7-6 | CASSRIPLRGDTQYF | TGTGCCAGCAGCCGTATCCCCCTTAGGGGCGATACGCAGTATTTT
TRBD2 | TRBJ2-1 | . | TRBV20-1 | CSASAGTSGNNEQFF | TGCAGTGCTAGTGCCGGGACTAGCGGCAACAATGAGCAGTTCTTC
. | TRBJ2-6 | . | TRBV20-1 | CSASLQGTPGANVLTF | TGCAGTGCTAGCTTGCAGGGAACTCCTGGGGCCAACGTCCTGACTTTC
. | TRBJ2-3 | . | TRBV20-1 | CSARLLVQDTQYF | TGCAGTGCTAGACTACTAGTACAAGATACGCAGTATTTT
. | TRBJ1-2 | few | TRBV20-1 | CSAGTQTYGYTF | TGCAGTGCGGGAACACAGACCTATGGCTACACCTTC
. | TRBJ2-3 | . | TRBV29-1 | CSAAGGITDTQYF | TGCAGCGCAGCAGGTGGCATCACAGATACGCAGTATTTT
. | TRBJ1-1 | . | TRBV10-3 | CAISESLGINTEAFF | TGTGCCATCAGTGAGTCCCTGGGAATCAACACTGAAGCTTTCTTT
. | TRBJ2-5 | . | TRBV29-1 | CSVGRVDGETQYF | TGCAGCGTTGGAAGGGTGGATGGAGAGACCCAGTACTTC
TRBD1 | TRBJ2-1 | . | TRBV7-8 | CASSRGQGSSYNEQFF | TGTGCCAGCAGCCGTGGACAGGGTAGCTCCTACAATGAGCAGTTCTTC
. | TRBJ1-5 | many | TRBV29-1 | CSVGQNSNQPQHF | TGCAGCGTCGGACAGAATAGCAATCAGCCCCAGCATTTT
. | TRBJ1-2 | . | TRBV27 | CASSADGITGYTF | TGTGCCAGCAGTGCGGACGGGATTACGGGCTACACCTTC
TRBD1 | TRBJ2-1 | . | TRBV6-5 | CASSYSSSGQGVNEQFF | TGTGCCAGCAGTTACTCGAGCTCGGGACAGGGGGTCAATGAGCAGTTCTTC
TRBD2 | TRBJ2-7 | few | TRBV19 | CASSMGLAGEQYF | TGTGCCAGTAGTATGGGACTAGCGGGAGAGCAGTACTTC
. | TRBJ2-7 | . | TRBV12-3/TRBV12-4 | CASTNRGFNEQYF | TGTGCCAGCACTAATAGGGGGTTCAACGAGCAGTACTTC
. | TRBJ2-1 | few | TRBV3-1 | CASSQRGRDEQFF | TGTGCCAGCAGCCAGAGGGGTCGGGATGAGCAGTTCTTC
. | TRBJ1-3 | . | TRBV20-1 | CSAAGTGNTIYF | TGCAGTGCTGCAGGGACTGGAAACACCATATATTTT
TRBD1 | TRBJ2-4 | . | TRBV5-1 | CASSLGQGQNIQYF | TGCGCCAGCAGCTTGGGACAGGGCCAAAACATTCAGTACTTC
TRBD1 | TRBJ1-3 | . | TRBV5-6 | CVSLRRGLNSGNTIYF | TGTGTCAGCCTCCGAAGGGGGCTCAACTCTGGAAACACCATATATTTT
TRBD2 | TRBJ2-1 | few | TRBV20-1 | CSASRLAGVEQFF | TGCAGTGCTAGCAGGCTAGCGGGAGTTGAGCAGTTCTTC
. | TRBJ1-3 | . | TRBV18 | CASSPPVTHSGNTIYF | TGTGCCAGCTCACCACCGGTGACACACTCTGGAAACACCATATATTTT
TRBD2 | TRBJ2-1 | . | TRBV28 | CASSSGGPSYNEQFF | TGTGCCAGCAGTTCGGGGGGGCCCTCCTACAATGAGCAGTTCTTC
. | TRBJ1-4 | . | TRBV20-1 | CSARGGVNNEKLFF | TGCAGTGCCAGAGGGGGTGTCAATAATGAAAAACTGTTTTTT
. | TRBJ2-2 | . | TRBV12-3/TRBV12-4 | CASRPGRSNTGELFF | TGTGCCAGCAGACCGGGACGTTCGAACACCGGGGAGCTGTTTTTT
TRBD2 | TRBJ2-5 | . | TRBV12-3/TRBV12-4 | CASSSRGDGKTQYF | TGTGCCAGCAGTTCGCGGGGGGATGGAAAGACCCAGTACTTC
. | TRBJ2-7 | few | TRBV5-1 | CASSLNSLSYEQYF | TGCGCCAGCAGCTTAAACAGTCTCTCCTACGAGCAGTACTTC
. | TRBJ2-7 | . | TRBV2 | CASSGQAYEQYF | TGTGCCAGCAGTGGGCAAGCCTACGAGCAGTACTTC
. | TRBJ1-2 | few | TRBV28 | CASSLERTNYGYTF | TGTGCCAGCAGTTTAGAACGGACAAACTATGGCTACACCTTC
. | TRBJ1-6 | . | TRBV28 | CASRRSSSPLHF | TGTGCCAGCAGAAGGAGTTCATCACCCCTCCACTTT
TRBD2 | TRBJ2-7 | few | TRBV20-1 | CSAPTSGRFEQYF | TGCAGTGCTCCGACTAGCGGGAGATTCGAGCAGTACTTC
. | TRBJ2-3 | many | TRBV11-2 | CASSLSRGNFGDTQYF | TGTGCCAGCAGCTTAAGCCGGGGAAATTTTGGAGATACGCAGTATTTT
TRBD1 | TRBJ2-3 | . | TRBV5-1 | CASSSTGRHTDTQYF | TGCGCCAGCAGCTCGACAGGGCGTCACACAGATACGCAGTATTTT
TRBD2 | TRBJ2-5 | . | TRBV12-3/TRBV12-4 | CASSAGGLSSGTGGTQYF | TGTGCCAGCAGCGCTGGGGGGCTGTCTAGCGGGACGGGGGGGACCCAGTACTTC